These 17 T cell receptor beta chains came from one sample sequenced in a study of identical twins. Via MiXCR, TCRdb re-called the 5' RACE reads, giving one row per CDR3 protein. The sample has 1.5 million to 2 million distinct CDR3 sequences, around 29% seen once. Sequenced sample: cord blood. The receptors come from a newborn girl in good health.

In DNA form, the CDR3 reads TGTGCCAGCAGCTTGCATCTGATCTCTACTGGAAACACCATATATTTT. Its translation is CASSLHLISTGNTIYF. The gene calls are TRBV5-6 and TRBJ1-3; no definite D call. Germline CDR1 reads SGHDT; CDR2 reads YYEEEE. Trimming took 1 base from V and 2 from J, leaving 13 bases between them. CDR3 length: 16 residues.

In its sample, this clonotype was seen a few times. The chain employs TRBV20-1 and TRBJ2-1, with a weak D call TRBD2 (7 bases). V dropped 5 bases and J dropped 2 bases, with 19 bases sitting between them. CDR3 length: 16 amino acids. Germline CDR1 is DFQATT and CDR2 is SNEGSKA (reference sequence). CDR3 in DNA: TGCAGTGCTGGACTGGGGCGGGGGCTAACCTACAATGAGCAGTTCTTC. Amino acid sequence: CSAGLGRGLTYNEQFF.

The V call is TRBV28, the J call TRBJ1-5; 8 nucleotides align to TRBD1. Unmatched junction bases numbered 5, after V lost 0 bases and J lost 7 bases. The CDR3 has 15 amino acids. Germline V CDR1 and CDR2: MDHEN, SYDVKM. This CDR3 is CASSLWDRVRQPQHF. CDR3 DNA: TGTGCCAGCAGTTTATGGGACAGGGTGAGACAGCCCCAGCATTTT.

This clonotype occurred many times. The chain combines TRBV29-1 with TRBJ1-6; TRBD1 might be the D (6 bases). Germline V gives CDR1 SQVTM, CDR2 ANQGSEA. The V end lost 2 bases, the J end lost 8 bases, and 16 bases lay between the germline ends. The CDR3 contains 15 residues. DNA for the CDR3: TGCAGCGTTGAATCTTCAGGGGTCCGGCATTCACCCCTCCACTTT. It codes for CSVESSGVRHSPLHF.

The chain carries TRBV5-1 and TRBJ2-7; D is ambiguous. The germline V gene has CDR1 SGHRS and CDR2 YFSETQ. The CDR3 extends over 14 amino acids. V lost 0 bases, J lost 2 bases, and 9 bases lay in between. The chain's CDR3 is CASSLDDQAYEQYF. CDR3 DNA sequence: TGCGCCAGCAGCTTGGACGACCAGGCCTACGAGCAGTACTTC.

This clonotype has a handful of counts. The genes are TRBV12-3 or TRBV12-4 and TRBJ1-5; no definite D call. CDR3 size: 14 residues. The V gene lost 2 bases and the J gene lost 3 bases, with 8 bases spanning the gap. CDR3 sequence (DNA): TGTGCCAGCAGTTTACGGCAGGCCAATCAGCCCCAGCATTTT. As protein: CASSLRQANQPQHF.

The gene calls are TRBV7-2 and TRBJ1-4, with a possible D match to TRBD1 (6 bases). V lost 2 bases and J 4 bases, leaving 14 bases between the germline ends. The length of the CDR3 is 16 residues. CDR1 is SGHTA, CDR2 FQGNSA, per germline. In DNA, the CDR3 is TGTGCCAGCAGCTTATACGGCACAGGGAATAATGAAAAACTGTTTTTT. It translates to CASSLYGTGNNEKLFF.

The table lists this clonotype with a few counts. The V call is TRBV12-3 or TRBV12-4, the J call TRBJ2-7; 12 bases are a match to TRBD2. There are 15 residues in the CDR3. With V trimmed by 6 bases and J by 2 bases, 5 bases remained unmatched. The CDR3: CASRPTSGGPYEQYF. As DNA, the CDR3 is TGTGCCAGCAGACCGACTAGCGGGGGACCCTACGAGCAGTACTTC.

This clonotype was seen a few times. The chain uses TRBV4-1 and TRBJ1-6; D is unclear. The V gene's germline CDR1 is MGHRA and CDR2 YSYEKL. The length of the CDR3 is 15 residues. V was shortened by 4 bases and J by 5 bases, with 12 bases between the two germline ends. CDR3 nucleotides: TGCGCCAGCAGCCCTTGGGCGGGGAATAATTCACCCCTCCACTTT. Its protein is CASSPWAGNNSPLHF.

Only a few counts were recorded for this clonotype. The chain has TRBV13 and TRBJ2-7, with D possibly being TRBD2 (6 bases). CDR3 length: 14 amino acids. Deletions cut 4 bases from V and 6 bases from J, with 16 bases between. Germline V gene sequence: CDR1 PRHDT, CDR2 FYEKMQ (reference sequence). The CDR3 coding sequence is TGTGCCAGCAGCTCGGAGGGGCCCTTGGTCGAGCAGTACTTC. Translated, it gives CASSSEGPLVEQYF.

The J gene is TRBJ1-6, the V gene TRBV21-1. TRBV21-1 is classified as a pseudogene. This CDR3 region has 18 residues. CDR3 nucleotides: TGTGCCAGCAGGAAAGAGATCAGGGCCTGCTCCTATAATTCACCCCTCCACTTT. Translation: CASRKEIRACSYNSPLHF.

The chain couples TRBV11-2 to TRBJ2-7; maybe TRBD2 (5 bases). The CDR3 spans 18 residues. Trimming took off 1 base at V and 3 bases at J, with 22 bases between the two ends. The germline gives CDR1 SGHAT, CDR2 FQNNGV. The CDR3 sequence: CASSLASGVLTRGYEQYF. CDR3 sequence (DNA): TGTGCCAGCAGCTTAGCGAGCGGCGTCCTTACTCGAGGCTACGAGCAGTACTTC.

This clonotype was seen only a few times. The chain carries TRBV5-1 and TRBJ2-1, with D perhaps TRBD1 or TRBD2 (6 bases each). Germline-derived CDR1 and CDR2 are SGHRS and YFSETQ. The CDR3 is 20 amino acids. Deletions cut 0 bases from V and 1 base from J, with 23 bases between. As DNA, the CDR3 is TGCGCCAGCAGCTTGGTAGGCGTTGGTAGCGGAGGGGGGTCCTACAATGAGCAGTTCTTC. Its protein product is CASSLVGVGSGGGSYNEQFF.

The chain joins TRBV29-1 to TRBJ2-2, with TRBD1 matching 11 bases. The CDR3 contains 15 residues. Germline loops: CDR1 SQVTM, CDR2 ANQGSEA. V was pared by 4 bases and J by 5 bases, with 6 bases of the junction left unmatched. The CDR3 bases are TGCAGCGTTGCCCAGGGACAGGGGGGGACCGGGGAGCTGTTTTTT. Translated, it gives CSVAQGQGGTGELFF.

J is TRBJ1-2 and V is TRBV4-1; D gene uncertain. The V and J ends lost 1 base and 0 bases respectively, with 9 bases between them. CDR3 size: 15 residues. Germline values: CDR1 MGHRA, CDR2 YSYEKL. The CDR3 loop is CASSQVEGSNYGYTF. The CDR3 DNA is TGCGCCAGCAGCCAAGTTGAGGGCTCTAACTATGGCTACACCTTC.

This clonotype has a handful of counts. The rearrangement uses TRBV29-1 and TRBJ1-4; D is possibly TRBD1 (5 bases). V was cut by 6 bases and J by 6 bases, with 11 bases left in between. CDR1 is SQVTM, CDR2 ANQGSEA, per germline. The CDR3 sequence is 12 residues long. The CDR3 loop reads CSVAGRDEKLFF. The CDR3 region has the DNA TGCAGCGTCGCGGGACGGGATGAAAAACTGTTTTTT.

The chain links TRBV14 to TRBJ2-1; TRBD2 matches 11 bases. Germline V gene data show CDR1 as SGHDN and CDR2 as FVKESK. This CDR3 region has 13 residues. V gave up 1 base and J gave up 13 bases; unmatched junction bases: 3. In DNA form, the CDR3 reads TGTGCCAGCAGCCAAGGAACTAGCGGGAGACAGTTCTTC. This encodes CASSQGTSGRQFF.